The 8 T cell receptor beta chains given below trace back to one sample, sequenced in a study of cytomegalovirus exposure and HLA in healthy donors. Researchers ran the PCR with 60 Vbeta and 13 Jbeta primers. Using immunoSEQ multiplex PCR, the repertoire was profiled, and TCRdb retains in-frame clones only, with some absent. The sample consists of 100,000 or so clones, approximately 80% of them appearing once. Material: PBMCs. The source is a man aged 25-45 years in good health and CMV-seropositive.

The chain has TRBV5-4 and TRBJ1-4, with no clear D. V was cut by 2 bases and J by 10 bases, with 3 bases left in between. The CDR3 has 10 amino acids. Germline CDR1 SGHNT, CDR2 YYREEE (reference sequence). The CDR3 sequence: CASSLAKLFF. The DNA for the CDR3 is TGTGCCAGCAGCTTAGCAAAACTGTTTTTT.

For the CDR3, the DNA is TGTGCCAGCTCACCGCTGGGGACAGGGGTTAGAGAGACCCAGTACTTC. It specifies CASSPLGTGVRETQYF. V is TRBV18 and J is TRBJ2-5; 10 bases agree with TRBD1. Trimming at V came to 3 bases and at J to 4 bases, leaving 8 bases not matched to a gene. Germline values: CDR1 KGHSH, CDR2 LQKENI. This CDR3 is 16 amino acids long.

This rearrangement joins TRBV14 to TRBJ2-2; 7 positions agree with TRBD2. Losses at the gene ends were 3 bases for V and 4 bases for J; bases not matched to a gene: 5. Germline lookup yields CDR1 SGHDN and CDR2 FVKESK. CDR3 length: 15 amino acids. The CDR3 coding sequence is TGTGCCAGCAGCCACAGGTGGGGGGGCACCGGGGAGCTGTTTTTT. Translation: CASSHRWGGTGELFF.

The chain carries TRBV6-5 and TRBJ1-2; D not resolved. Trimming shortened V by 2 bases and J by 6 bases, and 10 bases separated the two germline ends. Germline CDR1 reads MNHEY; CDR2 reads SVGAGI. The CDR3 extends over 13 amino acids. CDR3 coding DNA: TGTGCCAGCAGTTACGGAGGGAAGGATGGCTACACCTTC. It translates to CASSYGGKDGYTF.

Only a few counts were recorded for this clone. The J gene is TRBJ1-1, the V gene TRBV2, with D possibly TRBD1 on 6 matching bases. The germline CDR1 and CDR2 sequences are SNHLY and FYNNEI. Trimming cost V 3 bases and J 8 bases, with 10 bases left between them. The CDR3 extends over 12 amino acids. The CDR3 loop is CASSDPGTEAFF. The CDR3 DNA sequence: TGTGCCAGCAGTGACCCAGGGACAGAAGCTTTCTTT.

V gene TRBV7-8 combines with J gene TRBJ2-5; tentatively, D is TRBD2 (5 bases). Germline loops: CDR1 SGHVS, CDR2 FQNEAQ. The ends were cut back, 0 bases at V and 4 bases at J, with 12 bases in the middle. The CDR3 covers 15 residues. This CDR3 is CASSLAPGAGETQYF. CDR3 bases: TGTGCCAGCAGCTTAGCCCCGGGTGCGGGAGAGACCCAGTACTTC.

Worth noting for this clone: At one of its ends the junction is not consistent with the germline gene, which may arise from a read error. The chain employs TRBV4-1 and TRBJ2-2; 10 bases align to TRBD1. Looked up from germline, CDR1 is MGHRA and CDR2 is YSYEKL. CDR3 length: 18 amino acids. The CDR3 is CASGQDPDRGLNTGELFF. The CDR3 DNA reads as TGCGCCAGCGGCCAAGATCCCGACAGGGGGCTAAACACCGGGGAGCTGTTTTTT.

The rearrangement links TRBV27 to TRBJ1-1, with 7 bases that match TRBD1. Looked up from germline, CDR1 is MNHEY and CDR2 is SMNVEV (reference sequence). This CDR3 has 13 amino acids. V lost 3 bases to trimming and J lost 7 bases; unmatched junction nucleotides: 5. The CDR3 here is CASSLRDRDEAFF. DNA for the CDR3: TGTGCCAGCAGTTTGCGCGACAGGGATGAAGCTTTCTTT.